These T cell receptor beta chains were read from a single sample in a study of blood T cell repertoires in COVID-19. Sequencing used immunoSEQ multiplex PCR; TCRdb keeps in-frame clones, though not all of them. The sample has over 130,000 clones; about 88% are singletons. Sequenced: peripheral blood. All receptors come from a human donor in a cohort sampled during active COVID-19. CDR3s include the opening cysteine and the closing phenylalanine or tryptophan. D genes are given only for firm matches. Size is omitted from some rows. Given values are once, few, many or a class for expanded clones.

j_gene	d_gene	v_gene	abundance	CDR3aa	CDR3nt
TRBJ1-1	TRBD1	TRBV5-4	NA	CASSPRTGGTEAFF	TGTGCCAGCAGCCCCCGGACAGGGGGCACTGAAGCTTTCTTT
TRBJ2-5	TRBD2	TRBV4-1	NA	CASSQEGASGAVRQETQYF	TGCGCCAGCAGCCAAGAGGGGGCTAGCGGGGCGGTACGGCAAGAGACCCAGTACTTC
TRBJ2-5	TRBD1	TRBV18	NA	CASSRDRGQETQYF	TGTGCCAGCTCACGAGACAGGGGGCAGGAGACCCAGTACTTC
TRBJ2-5	NA	TRBV12-5	NA	CASGAAEEAPETQYF	TGTGCTAGTGGAGCCGCTGAAGAGGCGCCAGAGACCCAGTACTTC
TRBJ2-5	TRBD2	TRBV27	NA	CASSLGAGVQETQYF	TGTGCCAGCAGTTTAGGGGCGGGAGTGCAAGAGACCCAGTACTTC
TRBJ2-7	NA	TRBV5-4	NA	CASSLAFGEQYF	TGTGCCAGCAGCTTGGCCTTCGGGGAGCAGTACTTC
TRBJ1-5	TRBD1	TRBV30	NA	CAWSPSAGTGGNQPQHF	TGTGCCTGGAGCCCCAGCGCCGGGACAGGGGGCAATCAGCCCCAGCATTTT
TRBJ2-5	NA	TRBV30	NA	CAWSVAPGEGTQYF	TGTGCCTGGAGTGTAGCTCCAGGGGAAGGAACCCAGTACTTC
TRBJ1-3	NA	TRBV4-1	NA	CASSLTKSQGTGNTIYF	TGCGCCAGCAGCCTTACAAAATCGCAGGGGACTGGAAACACCATATATTTT
TRBJ1-2	NA	TRBV4-1	NA	CASSQDLGAGYGYTF	TGCGCCAGCAGCCAAGATTTAGGGGCAGGCTATGGCTACACCTTC
TRBJ1-3	TRBD1	TRBV11-2	NA	CASSLLSGGTGNTIYF	TGTGCCAGCAGCCTCTTATCAGGGGGAACCGGAAACACCATATATTTT
TRBJ2-1	NA	TRBV6-5	NA	CASSFQGNNEQFF	TGTGCCAGCAGTTTCCAGGGGAACAATGAGCAGTTCTTC
TRBJ1-1	NA	TRBV14	NA	CASSQPNSISAFF	TGTGCCAGCAGCCAACCAAACAGCATCTCAGCTTTCTTT
TRBJ1-4	NA	TRBV11-3	NA	CASTNGGHGEKLFF	TGTGCCAGCACCAACGGGGGGCATGGTGAAAAACTGTTTTTT
TRBJ2-6	TRBD1	TRBV28	NA	CATRTGGTGANVLTF	TGTGCCACCCGGACAGGGGGAACTGGGGCCAACGTCCTGACTTTC
TRBJ1-1	NA	TRBV7-9	few	CASSLDSRSNAEAFF	TGTGCCAGCAGCTTGGATTCGCGGTCGAACGCTGAAGCTTTCTTT
TRBJ1-4	NA	TRBV19	NA	CASSWSLTVATNEKLFF	TGTGCCAGTAGTTGGTCCCTTACGGTCGCAACTAATGAAAAACTGTTTTTT
TRBJ1-1	TRBD1	TRBV6-1	NA	CASSEANRGWPEAFF	TGTGCCAGCAGTGAAGCTAACAGGGGATGGCCTGAAGCTTTCTTT
TRBJ2-5	NA	TRBV6-2/TRBV6-3	NA	CASSYLGGPGETQYF	TGTGCCAGCAGTTACTTAGGGGGACCAGGGGAGACCCAGTACTTC
TRBJ2-3	TRBD1	TRBV11-2	NA	CASSDRTGGADTQYF	TGTGCCAGCAGCGACAGGACAGGGGGGGCGGATACGCAGTATTTT
TRBJ2-7	TRBD1	TRBV12-5	NA	CASGPPGQGMDEQYF	TGTGCTAGTGGACCGCCGGGACAGGGTATGGACGAGCAGTACTTC
TRBJ2-7	NA	TRBV10-3	NA	CAISELGRQGLYEQYF	TGTGCCATCAGTGAACTGGGAAGGCAGGGCCTGTACGAGCAGTACTTC
TRBJ2-7	TRBD2	TRBV19	NA	CASSIVAGGYEQYF	TGTGCCAGTAGTATAGTAGCGGGAGGTTACGAGCAGTACTTC
TRBJ2-7	NA	TRBV9	NA	CASSVGIGGEQYF	TGTGCCAGCAGCGTAGGTATCGGTGGCGAGCAGTACTTC
TRBJ2-2	TRBD1	TRBV29-1	NA	CSVSRTGVAGELFF	TGCAGCGTCTCACGGACAGGGGTGGCCGGGGAGCTGTTTTTT
TRBJ2-3	NA	TRBV19	once	CASSISGYTDTQYF	TGTGCCAGTAGTATATCAGGCTACACAGATACGCAGTATTTT
TRBJ2-7	NA	TRBV27	NA	CASGQMAAPYEQYF	TGTGCCAGCGGCCAGATGGCGGCCCCCTACGAGCAGTACTTC
TRBJ2-1	TRBD2	TRBV7-9	NA	CASSLGTSGYYNEQFF	TGTGCCAGCAGCTTAGGGACTAGCGGCTATTACAATGAGCAGTTCTTC
TRBJ1-2	NA	TRBV2	NA	CATHRAEGYTF	TGTGCCACCCACAGGGCGGAGGGCTACACCTTC
TRBJ2-1	TRBD2	TRBV13	NA	CASSLRVTSGGNEQFF	TGTGCCAGCAGTCTTAGGGTGACTAGCGGGGGTAATGAGCAGTTCTTC
TRBJ2-1	NA	TRBV29-1	NA	CSVDRDRNEQFF	TGCAGCGTTGACAGGGATCGCAATGAGCAGTTCTTC
TRBJ1-5	NA	TRBV28	NA	CASSSRSFYSNQPQHF	TGTGCCAGCAGTTCTCGGAGTTTTTATAGCAATCAGCCCCAGCATTTT
TRBJ2-5	TRBD2	TRBV2	NA	CASNQLAGGGKTQYF	TGTGCCAGCAACCAACTAGCGGGAGGAGGCAAGACCCAGTACTTC
TRBJ2-1	NA	TRBV19	NA	CASSPGGSYNEQFF	TGTGCCAGTAGTCCGGGTGGGAGTTACAATGAGCAGTTCTTC
TRBJ2-7	NA	TRBV21-1	NA	CASTLKPGQITYEQYF	TGTGCCAGCACCCTAAAGCCGGGACAGATTACCTACGAGCAGTACTTC
TRBJ2-1	NA	TRBV11-3	once	CASSLGVSGWDEQFF	TGTGCCAGCAGCTTGGGAGTAAGCGGGTGGGATGAGCAGTTCTTC
TRBJ1-3	NA	TRBV5-6	NA	CASSLDRNTIYF	TGTGCCAGCAGCTTGGATAGAAACACCATATATTTT
TRBJ1-2	NA	TRBV28	NA	CASSWGQVNGYTF	TGTGCCAGCAGTTGGGGGCAGGTTAATGGCTACACCTTC
TRBJ1-2	TRBD1	TRBV28	NA	CASSLSGTGRDRGYGYTF	TGTGCCAGCAGTTTATCGGGGACAGGGCGTGATCGGGGCTATGGCTACACCTTC
TRBJ2-1	TRBD2	TRBV28	NA	CASSSPGGPYNEQFF	TGTGCCAGCAGCTCCCCGGGAGGACCCTACAATGAGCAGTTCTTC
TRBJ2-5	NA	TRBV27	many	CASSPAGLLKETQYF	TGTGCCAGCTCCCCTGCGGGGCTACTAAAAGAGACCCAGTACTTC